The T cell receptor beta chain under discussion was sequenced for a study of chemoradiotherapy in HPV16-positive cancers. Overall study results and limits: Candidate HPV-specific clones and E7-related TCR motifs grew in tumor during treatment.

Germline V lookup: CDR1 SGHRS, CDR2 YFSETQ. Trimming took 0 bases from V and 1 from J, leaving 4 bases between them. The CDR3 runs 13 residues. Points on this clone: The antigen is not known.

Generated by immunoSEQ multiplex PCR, the TCRdb table keeps only in-frame clones and is missing some. The sample consists of 30,000 to 35,000 clones, approximately 90% of them appearing once. The chain uses TRBV5-1 and TRBJ1-1; no reliable D call. Sequenced here: blood, sampled from a patient who underwent chemoradiotherapy. This sequence originates from a human donor with HPV-associated anogenital cancer. The CDR3 protein is CASSLARNTEAFF. CDR3 sequence (DNA): TGCGCCAGCAGCTTGGCCAGGAACACTGAAGCTTTCTTT. The complete variable domain, with remaining parts taken from reference TRBV5-1 and TRBJ1-1, reads KAGVTQTPRYLIKTRGQQVTLSCSPISGHRSVSWYQQTPGQGLQFLFEYFSETQRNKGNFPGRFSGRQFSNSRSEMNVSTLELGDSALYLCASSLARNTEAFFGQGTRLTVV.